One TCR beta chain is described in this entry. The antigen remains unidentified. A much more abundant neighbour one base away suggests this may be a read error. The CDR3 carries no conserved terminal phenylalanine or tryptophan, so it likely arises from a read error. The template, approximately 500 ng total RNA, yielded TCR beta cDNA made with a constant-region primer. Investigators got TCR beta libraries out of three nested multiplex PCR rounds, done with slightly modified ARM-PCR. MiXCR, run by TCRdb on the multiplex PCR reads, gives a single entry per CDR3 protein. The sample gives 75,000 to 80,000 distinct CDR3 sequences, about 75% of which show up once; more than 25% is in the top ten. This sample is drawn from a study of tumor-infiltrating lymphocytes in primary liver carcinoma. Study-level results: A significantly higher top-250-clone fraction was found in tumors than in blood (p = 0.039).

For each extraction, RNA and DNA were obtained together from around 20-30 mg of unsorted bulk tissue. This receptor was taken from a man aged 40-55 years with primary liver carcinoma and hepatitis B virus infection. The sample was tumor-adjacent normal liver tissue.

CDR3 sequence: CAISGDEQGGQETQYY. The CDR3 coding sequence is TGTGCCATCAGTGGAGACGAACAGGGGGGCCAAGAGACCCAGTACTAC. The chain recombines TRBV10-3 with TRBJ2-5; 8 nucleotides agree with TRBD1. Germline lookup yields CDR1 ENHRY and CDR2 SYGVKD. J lost 1 base, V lost 4 bases, and 8 bases had no gene match. The CDR3 is 16 amino acids.